This T cell receptor (beta chain) was identified in a study of T-cell reconstitution after alpha-beta-depleted transplantation in children. Findings and caveats of the study: Alpha-beta T cells present about two months after transplant were reported to originate from several hundred expanded graft clones.

This clonotype was seen repeatedly, ten times or more. The antigen is not known. A TCRbeta library incorporating unique molecular identifiers was prepared. TCRdb re-called the PCR reads through MiXCR, storing one row per CDR3 protein. In the table there are about 830,000 distinct CDR3 sequences, roughly 15% of which are singletons. This CDR3 region has 14 residues. J gave up 2 bases and V 2 bases, and 3 bases lay outside the gene matches. The germline CDR1 and CDR2 sequences are SGHRS and YFSETQ. The sequence was obtained from a male patient aged 10-17 years who had a stem cell transplant for acute lymphoblastic leukemia, so the T cells may come from the graft donor. The chain recombines TRBV5-1 with TRBJ2-5, with 7 nucleotides matching TRBD1. Sequenced material: PBMCs, mostly from graft donor cells, taken 360 days after TCRalphabeta/CD19-depleted stem cell transplant. The CDR3 spells CASSLQGRQETQYF. The CDR3 DNA sequence: TGCGCCAGCAGCTTACAGGGGCGACAAGAGACCCAGTACTTC.